The clone carrying this TCR beta chain was observed a handful of times. This specimen belongs to a study of patients and donors after allogeneic stem cell transplantation. TCRdb processed the RT-PCR reads anew with MiXCR; each CDR3 protein has one entry. In the table there are hundreds of thousands of distinct CDR3 sequences, approximately 16% of which are singletons. Germline loops: CDR1 SGHDT, CDR2 YYEEEE. The CDR3 covers 15 residues. J lost 1 base, V lost 4 bases, and 4 bases had no gene match. The sample taken for sequencing was blood, either unsorted or a sorted T cell fraction (not recorded which). This receptor was taken from a human donor who was either an allogeneic HSCT recipient or a stem cell or donor lymphocyte infusion donor (not recorded which). It is not recorded whose cells these are; they may come from a transplant donor. V gene TRBV5-6 combines with J gene TRBJ2-4; TRBD2 agrees at 8 bases. This chain's CDR3 is CASSPPGGAKNIQYF. As DNA, the CDR3 is TGTGCCAGCAGCCCTCCGGGGGGGGCCAAAAACATTCAGTACTTC.